Many counts were recorded for the clone carrying this T cell receptor beta chain. What it binds is not known. The CDR3 spans 14 residues. Germline CDR1 is ENHRY and CDR2 is SYGVKD. V gave up 2 bases and J gave up 2 bases, with 10 bases separating them. The source of the sample is a study of T cell repertoires in cytomegalovirus infection. Study overall: Matching HLA type and CMV infection were both indicated by public TCR beta signatures.

TCRdb called the reads again in MiXCR, with one record for every CDR3 protein. Of hundreds of thousands of distinct CDR3 sequences listed, over 9% are singletons. Broader study findings: The ex vivo response showed dominance by HLA-C-restricted CMV-specific TCR beta clonotypes. People with CMV and the relevant HLA were identified by cumulative public TCR beta family frequency.

This chain joins TRBV10-3 and TRBJ2-7, with D tentatively TRBD1 (5 bases). Sequencing was done on a sample of PBMCs. This TCR was recovered from a human donor in good health (CMV status not recorded). Some clones in this sample may be carry-over from other donors' samples. This CDR3 is CAISETGVTYEQYF. DNA of the CDR3: TGTGCCATCAGTGAGACAGGTGTTACCTACGAGCAGTACTTC.